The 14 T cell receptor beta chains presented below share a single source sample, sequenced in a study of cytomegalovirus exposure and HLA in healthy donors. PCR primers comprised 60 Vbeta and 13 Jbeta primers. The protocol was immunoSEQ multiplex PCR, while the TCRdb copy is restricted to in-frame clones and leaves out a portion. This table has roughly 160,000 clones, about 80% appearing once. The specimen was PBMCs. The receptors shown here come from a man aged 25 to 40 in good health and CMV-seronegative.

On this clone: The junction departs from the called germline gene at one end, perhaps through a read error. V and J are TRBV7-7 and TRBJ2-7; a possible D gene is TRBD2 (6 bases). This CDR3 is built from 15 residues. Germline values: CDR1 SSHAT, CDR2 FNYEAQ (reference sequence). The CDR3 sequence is CASSPSGGDSYEQYF. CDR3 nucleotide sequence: TGTGCTAGCAGCCCCAGTGGCGGGGATTCCTACGAGCAGTACTTC.

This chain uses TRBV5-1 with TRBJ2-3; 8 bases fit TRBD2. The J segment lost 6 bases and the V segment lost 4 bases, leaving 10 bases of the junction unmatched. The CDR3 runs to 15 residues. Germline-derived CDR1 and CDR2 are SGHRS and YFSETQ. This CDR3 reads CASSLRAGEGDTQYF. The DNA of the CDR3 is TGCGCCAGCAGCCTGAGAGCGGGGGAGGGGGATACGCAGTATTTT.

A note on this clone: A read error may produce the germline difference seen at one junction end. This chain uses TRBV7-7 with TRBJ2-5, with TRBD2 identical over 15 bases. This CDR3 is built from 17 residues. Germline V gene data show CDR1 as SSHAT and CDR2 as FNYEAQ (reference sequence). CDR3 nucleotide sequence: TGTGCTAGCAGCCCCGCGATGGGACTAGCGGGAGGCGAGACCCAGTACTTC. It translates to CASSPAMGLAGGETQYF. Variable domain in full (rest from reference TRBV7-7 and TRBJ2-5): GAGVSQSPRYKVTKRGQDVTLRCDPISSHATLYWYQQALGQGPEFLTYFNYEAQPDKSGLPSDRFSAERPEGSISTLTIQRTEQRDSAMYRCASSPAMGLAGGETQYFGPGTRLLVL.

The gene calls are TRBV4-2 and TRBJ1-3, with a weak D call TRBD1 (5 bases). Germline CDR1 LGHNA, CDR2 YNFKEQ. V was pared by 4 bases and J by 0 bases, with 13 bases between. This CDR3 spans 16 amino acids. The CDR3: CASSPGGGASGNTIYF. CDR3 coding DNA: TGTGCCAGCAGCCCAGGAGGCGGGGCCTCTGGAAACACCATATATTTT.

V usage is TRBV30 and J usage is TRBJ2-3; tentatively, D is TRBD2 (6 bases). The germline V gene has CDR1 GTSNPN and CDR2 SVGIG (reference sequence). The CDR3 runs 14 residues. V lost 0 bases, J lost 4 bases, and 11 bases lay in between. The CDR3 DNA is TGTGCCTGGAGTGTTGTGGCGGGATCAGATACGCAGTATTTT. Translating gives CAWSVVAGSDTQYF.

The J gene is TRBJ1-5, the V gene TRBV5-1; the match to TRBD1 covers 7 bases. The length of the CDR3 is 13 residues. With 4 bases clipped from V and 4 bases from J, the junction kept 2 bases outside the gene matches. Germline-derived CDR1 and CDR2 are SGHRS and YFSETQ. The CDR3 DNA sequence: TGCGCCAGCAGCCCGGGACAGAATCAGCCCCAGCATTTT. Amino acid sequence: CASSPGQNQPQHF.

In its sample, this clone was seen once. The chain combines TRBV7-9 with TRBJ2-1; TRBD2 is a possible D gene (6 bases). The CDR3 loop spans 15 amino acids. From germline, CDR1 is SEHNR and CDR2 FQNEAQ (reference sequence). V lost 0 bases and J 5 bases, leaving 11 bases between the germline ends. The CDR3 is CASSLAGGRNNEQFF. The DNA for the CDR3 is TGTGCCAGCAGCTTAGCTGGAGGGCGGAACAATGAGCAGTTCTTC. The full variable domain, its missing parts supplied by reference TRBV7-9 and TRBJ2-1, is DTGVSQNPRHKITKRGQNVTFRCDPISEHNRLYWYRQTLGQGPEFLTYFQNEAQLEKSRLLSDRFSAERPKGSFSTLEIQRTEQGDSAMYLCASSLAGGRNNEQFFGPGTRLTVL.

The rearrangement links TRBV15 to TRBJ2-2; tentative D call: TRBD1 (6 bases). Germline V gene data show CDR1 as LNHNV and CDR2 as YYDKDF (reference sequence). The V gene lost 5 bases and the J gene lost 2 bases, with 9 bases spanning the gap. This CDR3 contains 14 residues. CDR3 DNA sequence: TGTGCCACCAGCCCCGGGACAAACACCGGGGAGCTGTTTTTT. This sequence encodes CATSPGTNTGELFF.

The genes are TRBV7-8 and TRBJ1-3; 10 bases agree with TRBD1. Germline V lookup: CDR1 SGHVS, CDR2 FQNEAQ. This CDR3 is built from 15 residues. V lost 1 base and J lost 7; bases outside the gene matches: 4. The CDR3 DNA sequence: TGTGCCAGCAGCTTAGAGGACAGGGGGTTCAACACCATATATTTT. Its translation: CASSLEDRGFNTIYF.

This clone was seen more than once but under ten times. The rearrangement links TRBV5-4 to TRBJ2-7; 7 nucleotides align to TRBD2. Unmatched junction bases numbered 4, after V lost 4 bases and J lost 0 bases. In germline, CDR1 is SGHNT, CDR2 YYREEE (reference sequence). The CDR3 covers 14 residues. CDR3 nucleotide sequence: TGTGCCAGCAGCCGTACTAGCGACTCCTACGAGCAGTACTTC. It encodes CASSRTSDSYEQYF.

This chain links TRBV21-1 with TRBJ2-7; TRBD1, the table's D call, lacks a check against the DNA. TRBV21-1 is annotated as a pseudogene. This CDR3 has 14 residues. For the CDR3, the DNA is TGTGCCAGCAGCAAAGGGCAGGCCGTCCGGGAGCAGTACTTC. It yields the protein CASSKGQAVREQYF.

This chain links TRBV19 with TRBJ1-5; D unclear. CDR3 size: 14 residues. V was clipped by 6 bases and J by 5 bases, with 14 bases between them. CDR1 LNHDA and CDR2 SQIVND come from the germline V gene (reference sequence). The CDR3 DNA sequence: TGTGCCAGTAGATCGATGGCCCTCGATCAGCCCCAGCATTTT. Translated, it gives CASRSMALDQPQHF.

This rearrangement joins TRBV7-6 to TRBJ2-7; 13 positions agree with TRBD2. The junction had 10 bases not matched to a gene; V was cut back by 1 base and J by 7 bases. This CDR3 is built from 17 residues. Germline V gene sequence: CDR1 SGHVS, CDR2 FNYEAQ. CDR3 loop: CASSLVVLAGGQAEQYF. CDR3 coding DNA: TGTGCCAGCAGCTTAGTAGTACTAGCGGGGGGGCAGGCTGAGCAGTACTTC.

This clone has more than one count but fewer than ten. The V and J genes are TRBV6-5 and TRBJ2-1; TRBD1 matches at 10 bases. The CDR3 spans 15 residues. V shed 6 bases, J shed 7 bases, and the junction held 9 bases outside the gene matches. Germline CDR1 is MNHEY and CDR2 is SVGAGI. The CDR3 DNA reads TGTGCCAGCAGGATCGACAGGGGGCACATGAATGAGCAGTTCTTC. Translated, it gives CASRIDRGHMNEQFF.